This paragraph covers one T cell receptor beta chain sequence. These data originate in a study of blood T cell repertoires in COVID-19. Overall study: Some COVID-19 samples were acute and others convalescent; all came from the United States, Italy and Spain.

The protocol was immunoSEQ multiplex PCR, while the TCRdb copy is restricted to in-frame clones and leaves out a portion. The top ten hold 3.6% of the sample, which has 250,000 to 300,000 clones, 86% seen once. The CDR3 contains 16 residues. V lost 0 bases to trimming and J lost 4 bases; unmatched junction nucleotides: 5. CDR1 is SGHRS and CDR2 is YFSETQ in the germline V gene. This receptor was identified in a man aged 18 to 30 with active or convalescent COVID-19. Sample: peripheral blood. The chain uses TRBV5-1 and TRBJ2-5, with 11 nucleotides matching TRBD2. The CDR3 DNA sequence: TGCGCCAGCAGCTTGGCCGGTAGCGGGAGGGGAGAGACCCAGTACTTC. It is translated as CASSLAGSGRGETQYF. The variable domain in full, completed from reference TRBV5-1 and TRBJ2-5, reads KAGVTQTPRYLIKTRGQQVTLSCSPISGHRSVSWYQQTPGQGLQFLFEYFSETQRNKGNFPGRFSGRQFSNSRSEMNVSTLELGDSALYLCASSLAGSGRGETQYFGPGTRLLVL.